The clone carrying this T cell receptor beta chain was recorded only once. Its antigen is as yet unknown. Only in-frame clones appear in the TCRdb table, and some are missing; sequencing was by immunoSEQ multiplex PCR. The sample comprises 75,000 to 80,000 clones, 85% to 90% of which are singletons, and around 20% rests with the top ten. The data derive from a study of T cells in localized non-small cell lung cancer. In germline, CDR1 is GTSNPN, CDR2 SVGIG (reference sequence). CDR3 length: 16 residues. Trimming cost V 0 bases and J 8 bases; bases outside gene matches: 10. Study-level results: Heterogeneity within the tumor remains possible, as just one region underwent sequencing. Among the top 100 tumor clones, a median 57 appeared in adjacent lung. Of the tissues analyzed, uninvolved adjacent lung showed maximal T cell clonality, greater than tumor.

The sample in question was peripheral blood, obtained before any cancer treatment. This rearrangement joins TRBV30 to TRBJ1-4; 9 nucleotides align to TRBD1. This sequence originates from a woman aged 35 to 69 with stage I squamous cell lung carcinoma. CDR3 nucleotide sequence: TGTGCCTGGAGTGTAAGGAACAGGGGGCGGCGGGAAAAACTGTTTTTT. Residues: CAWSVRNRGRREKLFF.